The subject of this entry is one TCR beta chain. Its antigen is not identified. This specimen comes from a study of T cells after yellow fever vaccination. General study points: The secondary response peaked faster, at day 5 versus 15, but was weaker. Highly abundant clonotypes carried over from the bulk population could end up in FACS-sorted repertoires as contaminants. Post-booster repertoires contained most primary-vaccination clones again (around 96% CD4, about 90% CD8).

Trimming removed 5 bases from V and 5 bases from J; junction bases left unmatched: 6. CDR3 length equals 15 residues. One entry per CDR3 protein results from TCRdb running MiXCR on the 5' RACE reads. Found here are over 130,000 distinct CDR3 sequences, roughly 8.2% of them singletons; the top ten hold roughly 0.73%. The V gene is TRBV12-3 or TRBV12-4, the J gene TRBJ2-3; 11 positions agree with TRBD2. The receptor was isolated from a man aged 25 to 40 who received the YFV17D yellow fever vaccine. The material sequenced was CD4+ T cells sorted from PBMCs, taken 5 days after the yellow fever booster vaccination. This CDR3 reads CASSDSGRAGDTQYF. CDR3 bases: TGTGCCAGCAGTGATAGCGGGAGGGCGGGAGATACGCAGTATTTT.